Presented here are 32 T cell receptor beta chains from one specimen sequenced in a study of blood T cell repertoires in COVID-19. Method: immunoSEQ multiplex PCR; TCRdb's copy keeps in-frame clones and lacks some. The data contain about 93,000 clones, approximately 91% of them singletons. The sequenced sample consisted of peripheral blood. These receptors were obtained from a man between 60 and 75 years old with COVID-19, enrolled during active disease.

The genes are TRBV28 and TRBJ1-5; a weak D match, TRBD1 (5 bases). The CDR3 length is 15 residues. The germline CDR1 and CDR2 sequences are MDHEN and SYDVKM. The V and J ends lost 4 bases and 6 bases respectively, with 16 bases between them. The CDR3 sequence: CASSYRDDGGQPQHF. Written as DNA, the CDR3 is TGTGCCAGCAGTTACCGGGATGACGGGGGTCAGCCCCAGCATTTT.

V usage is TRBV10-2 and J usage is TRBJ2-3; D possibly corresponds to TRBD1 (7 bases). The germline CDR1 and CDR2 sequences are WSHSY and SAAADI. This CDR3 comprises 15 residues. V lost 6 bases and J lost 2, with 15 bases in between. The CDR3 DNA follows: TGCGCCAGCAGCCTGACAGGGAGGTACACAGATACGCAGTATTTT. Protein product: CASSLTGRYTDTQYF.

The chain has TRBV4-1 and TRBJ2-3; 15 bases agree with TRBD2. V was clipped by 0 bases and J by 4 bases; unmatched bases: 5. The CDR3 sequence is 18 residues long. Germline V CDR1 and CDR2: MGHRA, YSYEKL. This CDR3 is CASSQERGLAGGSDTQYF. In nucleotides, the CDR3 is TGCGCCAGCAGCCAAGAGAGGGGACTAGCGGGAGGATCAGATACGCAGTATTTT.

The rearrangement links TRBV19 to TRBJ1-4; 8 positions match TRBD1. Trimming at V came to 6 bases and at J to 6 bases, leaving 9 bases not matched to a gene. Germline assignment: CDR1 LNHDA and CDR2 SQIVND (reference sequence). The CDR3 spans 15 residues. Here the CDR3 DNA reads TGTGCCAGTAGGACTACAGGGGGTCGGGATGAAAAACTGTTTTTT. Protein product: CASRTTGGRDEKLFF.

The chain carries TRBV4-1 and TRBJ2-6; 7 bases match TRBD1. J was trimmed by 0 bases and V by 2 bases; bases with no gene match: 10. CDR3 length: 19 residues. Germline V gives CDR1 MGHRA, CDR2 YSYEKL. Written as DNA, the CDR3 is TGCGCCAGCAGCCAAAGCTCACAGGGGAGAGACTCTGGGGCCAACGTCCTGACTTTC. Residues: CASSQSSQGRDSGANVLTF.

The chain couples TRBV11-3 to TRBJ1-1, with D perhaps matching TRBD1 (6 bases). V lost 5 bases and J 5 bases, leaving 18 bases between the germline ends. The CDR3 extends over 15 amino acids. CDR1 is SGHNT and CDR2 is YENEEA in the germline V gene. CDR3 nucleotides: TGTGCCAGCAGCCCGCAAGGACAGCAGGGGACTGAAGCTTTCTTT. Translated: CASSPQGQQGTEAFF.

The genes are TRBV2 and TRBJ2-7, with a possible D match to TRBD1 (6 bases). The CDR3 consists of 12 residues. CDR1 SNHLY and CDR2 FYNNEI come from the germline V gene. The germline V and J ends were trimmed by 5 bases and 3 bases, with 8 bases remaining between them. The CDR3 sequence is CASSRDNYEQYF. Written as DNA, the CDR3 is TGTGCCAGCAGTCGGGACAACTACGAGCAGTACTTC.

The chain uses TRBV6-2 or TRBV6-3 and TRBJ2-2; the match to TRBD1 covers 9 bases. The germline V gene has CDR1 MNHEY and CDR2 SVGEGT. The V segment lost 6 bases and the J segment 5 bases; nucleotides outside the gene matches: 7. The CDR3 spans 15 residues. CDR3 region: CASSKDRGGTGELFF. CDR3 DNA sequence: TGTGCCAGCAGCAAGGACAGGGGTGGGACCGGGGAGCTGTTTTTT.

The CDR3 spells CASSPGLASTDTQYF. Here the CDR3 DNA reads TGTGCCAGCAGTCCGGGACTAGCGTCCACAGATACGCAGTATTTT. The V call is TRBV6-5, the J call TRBJ2-3, with 10 bases fitting TRBD2. CDR1 MNHEY and CDR2 SVGAGI come from the germline V gene. The junction had 4 bases not matched to a gene; V was cut back by 5 bases and J by 2 bases. The CDR3 is 15 amino acids.

The genes are TRBV19 and TRBJ1-5, with 8 bases lining up with TRBD1. J was trimmed by 8 bases and V by 5 bases; bases with no gene match: 5. The CDR3 extends over 13 amino acids. CDR1 and CDR2 (germline): LNHDA, SQIVND (reference sequence). CDR3 in amino acids: CASSVGQGKPQHF. DNA of the CDR3: TGTGCCAGTAGTGTCGGACAGGGAAAGCCCCAGCATTTT.

This clone showed up just once. This rearrangement joins TRBV2 to TRBJ2-3; TRBD2 matches 13 bases. V lost 6 bases to trimming and J lost 4 bases; unmatched junction nucleotides: 4. CDR3 length: 15 amino acids. Germline assignment: CDR1 SNHLY and CDR2 FYNNEI. The CDR3 nucleotides read TGTGCCAGCAGCCCCGGACTAGCGGGAGCAGATACGCAGTATTTT. Amino acids: CASSPGLAGADTQYF.

The rearrangement joins TRBV5-5 to TRBJ2-1; 7 bases are a match to TRBD2. Germline trimming cut 4 bases from V and 0 bases from J; bases unmatched to any gene: 4. Germline V gene sequence: CDR1 SGHKS, CDR2 YYEKEE (reference sequence). The CDR3 totals 15 residues. The chain's CDR3 is CASSLGGSSYNEQFF. DNA for the CDR3: TGTGCCAGCAGCCTGGGCGGGAGCTCCTACAATGAGCAGTTCTTC.

This chain links TRBV19 with TRBJ1-1; D possibly corresponds to TRBD1 (5 bases). The CDR3 length is 12 residues. Trimming took 3 bases from V and 7 from J, leaving 9 bases between them. The germline V gene encodes CDR1 LNHDA and CDR2 SQIVND (reference sequence). This CDR3 reads CASSITRDEAFF. In DNA, the CDR3 is TGTGCCAGTAGTATTACCAGGGATGAAGCTTTCTTT.

This clone turned up a few times. The V call is TRBV6-5, the J call TRBJ1-5; D ambiguous. V shed 7 bases and J shed 0 bases, with 7 bases lying between them. The CDR3 spans 13 residues. CDR1 and CDR2 (germline): MNHEY, SVGAGI. In DNA form, the CDR3 reads TGTGCCAGCAACGCAGATAGCAATCAGCCCCAGCATTTT. It encodes CASNADSNQPQHF.

This rearrangement joins TRBV15 to TRBJ1-2; TRBD1 might be the D (6 bases). Trimming removed 2 bases from V and 1 base from J, with 11 bases in between. The CDR3 length is 15 residues. Germline V gene data show CDR1 as LNHNV and CDR2 as YYDKDF (reference sequence). The CDR3, as DNA: TGTGCCACCAGCAGACCAGGGGATCTTAACTATGGCTACACCTTC. Translated: CATSRPGDLNYGYTF.

Turning to this clone: In the same sample, other DNA sequences code for this CDR3. The chain is built from TRBV27 and TRBJ2-1, with TRBD2 identical over 14 bases. CDR1 MNHEY and CDR2 SMNVEV come from the germline V gene (reference sequence). Losses at the gene ends were 5 bases for V and 0 bases for J; bases not matched to a gene: 3. The CDR3 has 17 amino acids. The CDR3 sequence: CASSLGTSGSSYNEQFF. CDR3 nucleotide sequence: TGTGCCAGCAGTCTCGGGACTAGCGGGAGCTCCTACAATGAGCAGTTCTTC.

This chain joins TRBV5-1 and TRBJ2-2, with D possibly being TRBD1 (5 bases). The CDR3 has 16 residues. V dropped 1 base and J dropped 6 bases, with 16 bases sitting between them. Germline values: CDR1 SGHRS, CDR2 YFSETQ. CDR3 loop: CASSLQGLGHAGELFF. CDR3 nucleotides: TGCGCCAGCAGCTTGCAAGGCCTGGGGCATGCCGGGGAGCTGTTTTTT.

The J gene is TRBJ1-1, the V gene TRBV5-1; TRBD1 aligns across 12 bases. V was clipped by 2 bases and J by 5 bases; unmatched bases: 4. The germline gives CDR1 SGHRS, CDR2 YFSETQ. This CDR3 contains 15 residues. CDR3 DNA: TGCGCCAGCAGCTTTACGGGACAGGGGGCAACTGAAGCTTTCTTT. This codes for CASSFTGQGATEAFF. Full variable domain (remainder filled in from reference TRBV5-1 and TRBJ1-1): KAGVTQTPRYLIKTRGQQVTLSCSPISGHRSVSWYQQTPGQGLQFLFEYFSETQRNKGNFPGRFSGRQFSNSRSEMNVSTLELGDSALYLCASSFTGQGATEAFFGQGTRLTVV.

The chain carries TRBV30 and TRBJ1-2; D is possibly TRBD1 (6 bases). The CDR3 is made up of 13 amino acids. The V end lost 3 bases, the J end lost 8 bases, and 16 bases lay between the germline ends. Germline V gives CDR1 GTSNPN, CDR2 SVGIG (reference sequence). The CDR3 DNA reads TGTGCCTGGAGCCACCGGGGGGGGCTGGGCTACACCTTC. It yields the protein CAWSHRGGLGYTF.

CDR3 amino acids: CASRGTGGNEQFF. As DNA, the CDR3 is TGTGCCAGCAGGGGTACAGGGGGCAATGAGCAGTTCTTC. The rearrangement joins TRBV12-3 or TRBV12-4 to TRBJ2-1; 8 positions match TRBD1. This CDR3 contains 13 residues. V lost 6 bases and J lost 6; bases outside the gene matches: 4.

This chain uses TRBV7-9 with TRBJ2-7; maybe TRBD1 (7 bases). Germline values: CDR1 SEHNR, CDR2 FQNEAQ (reference sequence). The ends were cut back, 4 bases at V and 1 base at J, with 8 bases in the middle. The CDR3 consists of 13 residues. The CDR3 DNA follows: TGTGCCAGCAGCTCAGGGGGGTCCTACGAGCAGTACTTC. Protein: CASSSGGSYEQYF. Full variable domain (remainder filled in from reference TRBV7-9 and TRBJ2-7): DTGVSQNPRHKITKRGQNVTFRCDPISEHNRLYWYRQTLGQGPEFLTYFQNEAQLEKSRLLSDRFSAERPKGSFSTLEIQRTEQGDSAMYLCASSSGGSYEQYFGPGTRLTVT.

CDR3 sequence reads: CASSPQGSGGYTF. CDR3 bases: TGTGCCAGCAGCCCACAGGGCAGTGGAGGCTACACCTTC. The chain joins TRBV28 to TRBJ1-2, with D possibly TRBD1 on 6 matching bases. This CDR3 comprises 13 residues. The germline V gene encodes CDR1 MDHEN and CDR2 SYDVKM. The V and J ends lost 6 bases and 8 bases respectively, with 16 bases between them.

This clone occurred a few times. The rearrangement joins TRBV14 to TRBJ2-2; 8 bases line up with TRBD1. This CDR3 spans 24 amino acids. Germline CDR1 and CDR2: SGHDN and FVKESK. J was trimmed by 3 bases and V by 3 bases; bases with no gene match: 30. CDR3 nucleotide sequence: TGTGCCAGCAGCCAGCCGGTCGAGGACAGGGTAAAAAATGTGAAGGAGTACTACACCGGGGAGCTGTTTTTT. This gives the protein CASSQPVEDRVKNVKEYYTGELFF.

The rearrangement uses TRBV5-4 and TRBJ1-1; no clear D gene. Germline CDR1 reads SGHNT; CDR2 reads YYREEE (reference sequence). This CDR3 region has 14 residues. The germline V and J ends were trimmed by 3 bases and 3 bases, with 12 bases remaining between them. This CDR3 is CASSSTSGYTEAFF. The CDR3 DNA reads as TGTGCCAGCAGCTCAACATCGGGTTACACTGAAGCTTTCTTT. Full variable domain (outside the CDR3, taken from reference TRBV5-4 and TRBJ1-1): ETGVTQSPTHLIKTRGQQVTLRCSSQSGHNTVSWYQQALGQGPQFIFQYYREEENGRGNFPPRFSGLQFPNYSSELNVNALELDDSALYLCASSSTSGYTEAFFGQGTRLTVV.

The rearrangement links TRBV28 to TRBJ2-1; D might be TRBD1 (5 bases). Per germline, CDR1 MDHEN and CDR2 SYDVKM. Trimming removed 10 bases at V and 6 bases at J, with 22 bases between. This CDR3 has 15 amino acids. In DNA form, the CDR3 reads TGTGCCACCCAATCACCCCAGGCAGGGCTCAATGAGCAGTTCTTC. Its translation is CATQSPQAGLNEQFF. Drawing the rest from reference TRBV28 and TRBJ2-1, the complete variable domain is DVKVTQSSRYLVKRTGEKVFLECVQDMDHENMFWYRQDPGLGLRLIYFSYDVKMKEKGDIPEGYSVSREKKERFSLILESASTNQTSMYLCATQSPQAGLNEQFFGPGTRLTVL.

The CDR3 region is CASSDGRVRDTQYF. Written as DNA, the CDR3 is TGTGCCAGTAGTGACGGGAGGGTCAGAGATACGCAGTATTTT. The rearrangement uses TRBV19 and TRBJ2-3, with TRBD2 matching 8 bases. The CDR3 consists of 14 residues. Germline trimming cut 5 bases from V and 5 bases from J; bases unmatched to any gene: 6. Germline lookup yields CDR1 LNHDA and CDR2 SQIVND (reference sequence). The complete variable domain, with remaining parts taken from reference TRBV19 and TRBJ2-3, reads DGGITQSPKYLFRKEGQNVTLSCEQNLNHDAMYWYRQDPGQGLRLIYYSQIVNDFQKGDIAEGYSVSREKKESFPLTVTSAQKNPTAFYLCASSDGRVRDTQYFGPGTRLTVL.

The count of this clone is one. The V gene is TRBV7-2, the J gene TRBJ1-1, with D unclear. V lost 3 bases, J lost 0 bases, and 5 bases lay in between. This CDR3 is 13 amino acids long. Germline V gene lookup returns CDR1 SGHTA and CDR2 FQGNSA. CDR3 DNA: TGTGCCAGCAGCTTCACACTGAACACTGAAGCTTTCTTT. This translates into CASSFTLNTEAFF.

The J gene is TRBJ1-5, the V gene TRBV28; D might be TRBD1 (5 bases). Trimming removed 5 bases from V and 2 bases from J, with 16 bases in between. The CDR3 covers 16 residues. The V gene's germline CDR1 is MDHEN and CDR2 SYDVKM. The CDR3 spells CASSGQGGVGNQPQHF. DNA of the CDR3: TGTGCCAGCAGTGGTCAGGGCGGTGTCGGCAATCAGCCCCAGCATTTT.

This clone came up a few times. V and J are TRBV28 and TRBJ2-3, with 13 bases identical to TRBD2. The CDR3 sequence is 17 residues long. Germline CDR1 is MDHEN and CDR2 is SYDVKM. The trim removed 4 bases at V and 5 bases at J, leaving 9 bases unmatched. This CDR3 is CASSSPGLAGLIDTQYF. The CDR3, as DNA: TGTGCCAGCAGTTCGCCGGGACTAGCGGGATTGATAGATACGCAGTATTTT.

The chain combines TRBV9 with TRBJ2-2, with unresolved D. The CDR3 is made up of 17 amino acids. The ends were cut back, 0 bases at V and 0 bases at J, with 12 bases in the middle. The germline V gene has CDR1 SGDLS and CDR2 YYNGEE. CDR3 nucleotide sequence: TGTGCCAGCAGCGTAGAGTTGTACAGTTCGAACACCGGGGAGCTGTTTTTT. It translates to CASSVELYSSNTGELFF.

V and J are TRBV27 and TRBJ2-2, with D possibly matching TRBD1 (6 bases). This CDR3 comprises 14 residues. V gave up 3 bases and J gave up 3 bases, with 8 bases separating them. The germline gives CDR1 MNHEY, CDR2 SMNVEV (reference sequence). The CDR3 is CASSFPGDTGELFF. The CDR3, as DNA: TGTGCCAGCAGTTTCCCAGGGGACACCGGGGAGCTGTTTTTT.

The chain employs TRBV28 and TRBJ2-7; tentatively, D is TRBD1 (6 bases). The CDR3 contains 16 residues. CDR1 and CDR2 from the germline V gene are MDHEN and SYDVKM. Deletions cut 3 bases from V and 1 base from J, with 16 bases between. CDR3 sequence: CASSFEYRAVSYEQYF. Here the CDR3 DNA reads TGTGCCAGCAGTTTTGAGTACAGGGCCGTTTCCTACGAGCAGTACTTC.